This entry lists 5 T cell receptor beta chains sequenced from one sample in a study of neurological immune-mediated disorders. TCRdb processed the 5' RACE reads anew with MiXCR; each CDR3 protein has one entry. Of tens of thousands of distinct CDR3 sequences listed, roughly 14% are singletons. The source material was PBMCs. These receptors all come from a woman in her forties or fifties with HTLV-1-associated myelopathy (HAM/TSP).

This chain connects TRBV7-9 to TRBJ2-7; TRBD1 matches 7 bases. Germline V CDR1 and CDR2: SEHNR, FQNEAQ (reference sequence). The junction had 1 base not matched to a gene; V was cut back by 3 bases and J by 2 bases. The CDR3 extends over 13 amino acids. The DNA for the CDR3 is TGTGCCAGCAGCTTTGGGACAGCCTACGAGCAGTACTTC. It codes for CASSFGTAYEQYF.

This clonotype was recorded at least ten times. The rearrangement joins TRBV20-1 to TRBJ2-4; TRBD2 matches at 9 bases. The J segment lost 3 bases and the V segment lost 0 bases, leaving 9 bases of the junction unmatched. This CDR3 spans 17 amino acids. CDR1 is DFQATT and CDR2 is SNEGSKA in the germline V gene (reference sequence). In DNA, the CDR3 is TGCAGTGCTAGAGATCTCTCAGCGGGGGGCTACAAAAACATTCAGTACTTC. Its translation is CSARDLSAGGYKNIQYF.

This clonotype was seen repeatedly, ten times or more. The genes are TRBV10-3 and TRBJ2-2; perhaps TRBD2 as D (7 bases). Trimming cost V 3 bases and J 3 bases, with 11 bases left between them. This CDR3 spans 15 amino acids. CDR1 is ENHRY, CDR2 SYGVKD, per germline. CDR3 residues: CAISDSGGYTGELFF. CDR3 nucleotide sequence: TGTGCCATCAGTGATTCGGGGGGCTACACCGGGGAGCTGTTTTTT.

This clonotype came up many times. The chain uses TRBV20-1 and TRBJ1-5, with TRBD1 identical over 11 bases. After removal of 6 bases from V and 0 bases from J, the junction contained 10 bases not matched to a gene. The CDR3 totals 17 residues. Per the germline V gene, CDR1 is DFQATT and CDR2 is SNEGSKA (reference sequence). In DNA, the CDR3 is TGCAGTGCCCTAAGGGACAGGGGGACTTATAGCAATCAGCCCCAGCATTTT. Its translation: CSALRDRGTYSNQPQHF.

This clonotype was picked up many times. The J gene is TRBJ1-1, the V gene TRBV21-1; the table's TRBD1 call for D was not verified on the DNA. TRBV21-1 has pseudogene status. The CDR3 loop spans 16 amino acids. CDR3 amino acids: CASSKGQGADGTEAFF. In DNA form, the CDR3 reads TGTGCCAGCAGCAAGGGACAGGGGGCGGACGGCACTGAAGCTTTCTTT.